The TCR beta chain under discussion was sequenced for a study of T cell clonality in common variable immunodeficiency. CDR3 length: 16 amino acids. The V end was cut by 0 bases, the J end by 0 bases, with 10 bases between. Whole-study results and caveats: Fewer TCRbeta clones were shared among CVID subjects than controls. Compared with healthy controls, CVID subjects showed increased TCRbeta clonality, mostly in about a third.

Sequencing used immunoSEQ multiplex PCR; TCRdb keeps in-frame clones, though not all of them. The data show about 34,000 clones, with none appearing a single time. Ten or more counts support this clone. Its target is not known. The read comes to an end 3 residues before the CDR3 does, leaving the germline J gene to fill in the end. Heparinized whole blood, 5 to 8 ml, came from each donor. Material: peripheral blood mononuclear cells. This sequence originates from a person aged 18 to 70 in good health. V usage is TRBV5-3 and J usage is TRBJ2-4, with D unresolved. TRBV5-3 is designated an ORF whose function remains uncertain. The CDR3 DNA, read in part, is TGTGCCAGAAGCTTGGCCAGGTATCTAGCCAAAAACATT. Translating gives CARSLARYLAKNI. The full CDR3 sequence reads CARSLARYLAKNIQYF.